Sequencing of this T cell receptor (beta chain) was carried out in a study of T cell responses to AZD1222 COVID-19 vaccine. Study conclusions and caveats: Unmutated regions of variants are reportedly targeted by nearly half of spike-specific TCRs. Among AZD1222 vaccinees, only 5 to 7 were seropositive at baseline. Regions 160-218 and 743-854 held dominance among vaccine-associated CD4 TCRs, which spanned spike. Repertoire sampling happened only post peak T cell response.

This clone occurred a few times. What it binds is not known. The CDR3 is 15 residues long. Trimming stripped 4 bases from V and 6 bases from J, with 18 bases between. Germline V gives CDR1 LNHNV, CDR2 YYDKDF (reference sequence). The protocol was immunoSEQ multiplex PCR, while the TCRdb copy is restricted to in-frame clones and leaves out a portion. The sample holds some 150,000 clones, roughly 92% seen once. The source material was peripheral blood, sampled on day 0 of AZD1222 vaccination. The chain links TRBV15 to TRBJ1-2; a possible D gene is TRBD1 (5 bases). The source of this sequence is an adult in good health. This chain's CDR3 is CATSIDGQGSNGYTF. The CDR3 nucleotides read TGTGCCACCAGCATTGACGGGCAGGGTAGCAATGGCTACACCTTC.